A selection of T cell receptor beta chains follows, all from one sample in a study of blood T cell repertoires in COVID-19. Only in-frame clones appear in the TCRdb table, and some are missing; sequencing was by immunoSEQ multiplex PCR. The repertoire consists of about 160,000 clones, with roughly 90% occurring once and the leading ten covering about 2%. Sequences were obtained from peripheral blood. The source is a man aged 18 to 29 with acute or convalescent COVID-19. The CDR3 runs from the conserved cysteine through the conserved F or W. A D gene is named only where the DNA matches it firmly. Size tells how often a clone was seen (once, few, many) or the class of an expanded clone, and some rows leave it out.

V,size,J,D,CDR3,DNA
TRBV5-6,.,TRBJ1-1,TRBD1,CASSLFWTGNFYTEAFF,TGTGCCAGCAGCCTATTCTGGACAGGGAATTTTTACACTGAAGCTTTCTTT
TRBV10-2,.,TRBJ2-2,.,CASTNTGELFF,TGCGCCAGCACTAACACCGGGGAGCTGTTTTTT
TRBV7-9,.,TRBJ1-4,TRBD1,CASSSGQGIEKLFF,TGTGCCAGCAGCTCGGGACAGGGGATTGAAAAACTGTTTTTT
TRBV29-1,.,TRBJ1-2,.,CSVGQDYGYTF,TGCAGCGTTGGACAGGACTATGGCTACACCTTC
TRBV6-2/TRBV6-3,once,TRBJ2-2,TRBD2,CASSETSSNTGELFF,TGTGCCAGCAGTGAGACTAGCTCCAACACCGGGGAGCTGTTTTTT
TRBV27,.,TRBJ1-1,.,CASSFTGTMNTEAFF,TGTGCCAGCAGTTTTACCGGGACTATGAACACTGAAGCTTTCTTT
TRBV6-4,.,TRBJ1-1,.,CASSDSSEGTEAFF,TGTGCCAGCAGTGACTCTTCCGAGGGCACTGAAGCTTTCTTT
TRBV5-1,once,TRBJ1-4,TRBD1,CASSLSTGVAPGKLFF,TGCGCCAGCAGCTTGTCAACAGGGGTTGCTCCGGGGAAACTGTTTTTT
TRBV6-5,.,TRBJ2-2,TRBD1,CASSSTDRGRGGELFF,TGTGCCAGCAGTTCGACGGACAGGGGGCGAGGCGGGGAGCTGTTTTTT
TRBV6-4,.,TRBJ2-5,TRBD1,CASSESWDSQETQYF,TGTGCCAGCAGTGAAAGCTGGGACAGCCAAGAGACCCAGTACTTC
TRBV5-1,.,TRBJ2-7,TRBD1,CASSPWTGVYEQYF,TGCGCCAGCAGCCCCTGGACAGGGGTCTACGAGCAGTACTTC
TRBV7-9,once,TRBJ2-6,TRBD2,CASRTSGRSGANVLTF,TGTGCCAGCAGGACTAGCGGGAGGTCCGGGGCCAACGTCCTGACTTTC
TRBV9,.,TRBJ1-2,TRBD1,CASSVAATGYYGYTF,TGTGCCAGCAGCGTAGCGGCGACAGGGTACTATGGCTACACCTTC
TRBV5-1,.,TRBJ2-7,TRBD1,CASSLGTGREQYF,TGCGCCAGCAGCTTGGGGACAGGGAGAGAGCAGTACTTC
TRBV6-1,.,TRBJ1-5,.,CASSDGQNQPQHF,TGTGCCAGCAGTGACGGACAGAATCAGCCCCAGCATTTT
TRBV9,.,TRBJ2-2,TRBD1,CASSPSGTGVGELFF,TGTGCCAGCAGCCCCTCCGGGACAGGGGTCGGGGAGCTGTTTTTT
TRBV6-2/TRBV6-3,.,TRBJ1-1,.,CASSYPSQGPYTEAFF,TGTGCCAGCAGTTACCCATCACAGGGCCCATACACTGAAGCTTTCTTT
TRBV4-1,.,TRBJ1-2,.,CASSQAQGIYDGYTF,TGCGCCAGCAGCCAAGCCCAGGGGATTTATGATGGCTACACCTTC
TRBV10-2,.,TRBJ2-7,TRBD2,CASSLLAGASYEQYF,TGCGCCAGCAGCTTACTAGCGGGGGCGTCCTACGAGCAGTACTTC
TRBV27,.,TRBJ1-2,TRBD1,CASSPRTGEGYTF,TGTGCCAGCAGTCCACGGACAGGGGAAGGCTACACCTTC
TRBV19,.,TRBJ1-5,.,CASSIAPGSLGNQPQHF,TGTGCCAGTAGTATCGCGCCAGGGTCTTTAGGCAATCAGCCCCAGCATTTT
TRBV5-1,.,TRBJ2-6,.,CASSLDHSSGANVLTF,TGCGCCAGCAGCTTGGATCACAGCTCTGGGGCCAACGTCCTGACTTTC
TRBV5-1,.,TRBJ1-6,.,CASSLEGNSPLHF,TGCGCCAGCAGCTTGGAGGGGAATTCACCCCTCCACTTT
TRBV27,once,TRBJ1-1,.,CASSFLENTEAFF,TGTGCCAGCAGTTTCTTAGAGAACACTGAAGCTTTCTTT
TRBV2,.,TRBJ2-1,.,CASRPQGDEQFF,TGTGCCAGCAGGCCTCAGGGCGATGAGCAGTTCTTC
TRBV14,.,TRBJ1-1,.,CASSQDLWPENTEAFF,TGTGCCAGCAGCCAAGATCTTTGGCCTGAGAACACTGAAGCTTTCTTT
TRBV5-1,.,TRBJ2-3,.,CASKVGSTNTDTQYF,TGCGCCAGCAAAGTCGGTAGCACTAACACAGATACGCAGTATTTT
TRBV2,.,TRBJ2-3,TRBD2,CASGEGGRTDTQYF,TGTGCCAGCGGGGAGGGAGGCCGCACAGATACGCAGTATTTT
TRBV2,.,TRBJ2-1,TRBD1,CASMGQGLSNEQFF,TGTGCCAGCATGGGACAGGGTCTCTCCAATGAGCAGTTCTTC
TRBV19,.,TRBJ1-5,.,CASSITEGKPQHF,TGTGCCAGTAGTATTACTGAGGGAAAGCCCCAGCATTTT
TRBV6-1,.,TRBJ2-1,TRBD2,CASSDGDFGGSSDEQFF,TGTGCCAGCAGTGACGGCGATTTTGGCGGGAGTTCGGATGAGCAGTTCTTC
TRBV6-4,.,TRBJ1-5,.,CASSAEPGQPQHF,TGTGCCAGCAGTGCAGAGCCGGGGCAGCCCCAGCATTTT
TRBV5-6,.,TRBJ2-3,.,CASRLGGSATDTQYF,TGTGCCAGCAGATTGGGGGGTAGCGCCACAGATACGCAGTATTTT
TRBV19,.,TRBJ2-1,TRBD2,CASSINSGGGGFNEQFF,TGTGCCAGTAGTATAAATTCCGGGGGGGGCGGTTTCAATGAGCAGTTCTTC
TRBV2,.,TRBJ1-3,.,CASRGVGSGNTIYF,TGTGCCAGCAGGGGAGTAGGCTCTGGAAACACCATATATTTT
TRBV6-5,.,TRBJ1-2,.,CASSTGGWQSYGYTF,TGTGCCAGCAGTACGGGGGGGTGGCAGAGCTATGGCTACACCTTC
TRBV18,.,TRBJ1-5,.,CASSPQVLYSNQPQHF,TGTGCCAGCTCACCCCAAGTCCTATATAGCAATCAGCCCCAGCATTTT
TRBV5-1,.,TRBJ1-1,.,CASSFSRHGTVNTEAFF,TGCGCCAGCAGCTTTTCGCGCCACGGTACCGTAAACACTGAAGCTTTCTTT
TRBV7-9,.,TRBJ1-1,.,CASSLEWLTEAFF,TGTGCCAGCAGCTTGGAGTGGCTCACTGAAGCTTTCTTT
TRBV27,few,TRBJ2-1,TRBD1,CASSRQGPSYNEQFF,TGTGCCAGCAGCCGACAGGGACCCTCCTACAATGAGCAGTTCTTC
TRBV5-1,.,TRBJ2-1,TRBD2,CASSSGLAGWEEQFF,TGCGCCAGCAGCTCGGGACTAGCGGGGTGGGAGGAGCAGTTCTTC
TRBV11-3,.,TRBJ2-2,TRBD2,CASSLGLGLAGTGELFF,TGTGCCAGCAGCTTAGGGCTTGGGCTAGCGGGCACCGGGGAGCTGTTTTTT
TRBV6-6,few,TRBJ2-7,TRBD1,CASGSAGTDYEQYF,TGTGCCAGCGGATCCGCCGGGACAGACTACGAGCAGTACTTC
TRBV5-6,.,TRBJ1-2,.,CASSLALGKSNYGYTF,TGTGCCAGCAGCTTGGCCTTGGGCAAGAGTAACTATGGCTACACCTTC
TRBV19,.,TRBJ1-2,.,CASSILTPYYGYTF,TGTGCCAGTAGTATCCTGACACCTTACTATGGCTACACCTTC
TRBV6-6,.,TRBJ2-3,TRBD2,CASSFGGVSDTQYF,TGTGCCAGCAGTTTCGGGGGGGTTTCAGATACGCAGTATTTT
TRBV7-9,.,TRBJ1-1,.,CASSFIDTEAFF,TGTGCCAGCAGCTTTATTGACACTGAAGCTTTCTTT
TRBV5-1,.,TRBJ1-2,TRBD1,CASSLKQGNYGYTF,TGCGCCAGCAGCTTAAAACAGGGGAACTATGGCTACACCTTC
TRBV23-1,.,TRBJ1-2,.,CASSLRAGYTF,TGCGCCAGCAGTCTGCGAGCTGGCTACACCTTC
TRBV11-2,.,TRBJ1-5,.,CASSREPRNQPQHF,TGTGCCAGCAGCCGGGAACCACGCAATCAGCCCCAGCATTTT
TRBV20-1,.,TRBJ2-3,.,CSASPPSTDTQYF,TGCAGTGCTAGTCCCCCATCCACAGATACGCAGTATTTT
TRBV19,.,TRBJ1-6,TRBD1,CASSAGTAQYSPLHF,TGTGCCAGTAGTGCCGGGACAGCCCAATATTCACCCCTCCACTTT
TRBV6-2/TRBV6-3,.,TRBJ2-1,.,CASSTGDRYYNEQFF,TGTGCCAGCAGTACGGGGGACAGATACTACAATGAGCAGTTCTTC
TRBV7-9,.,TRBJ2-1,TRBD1,CASSSGQGYGEQFF,TGTGCCAGCAGCTCGGGACAGGGTTATGGTGAGCAGTTCTTC
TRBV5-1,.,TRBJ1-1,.,CASSTGPQNTEAFF,TGCGCCAGCAGCACAGGGCCCCAGAACACTGAAGCTTTCTTT
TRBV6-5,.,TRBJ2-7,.,CASRTAYSYEQYF,TGTGCCAGCAGGACAGCCTACTCCTACGAGCAGTACTTC
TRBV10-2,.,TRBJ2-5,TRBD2,CASSESPDGTSGRITRTQYF,TGCGCCAGCAGTGAGTCGCCCGACGGGACTAGCGGGAGGATTACGAGGACCCAGTACTTC